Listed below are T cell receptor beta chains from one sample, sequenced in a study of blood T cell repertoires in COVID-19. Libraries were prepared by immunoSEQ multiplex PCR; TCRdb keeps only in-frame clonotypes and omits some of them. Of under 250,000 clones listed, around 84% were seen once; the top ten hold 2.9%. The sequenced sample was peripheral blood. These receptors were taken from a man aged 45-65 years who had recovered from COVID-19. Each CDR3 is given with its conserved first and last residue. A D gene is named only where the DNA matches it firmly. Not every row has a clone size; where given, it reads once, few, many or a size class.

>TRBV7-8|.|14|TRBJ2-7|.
TGTGCCAGCAGCTTGAAACGGGAGTCCTACGAGCAGTACTTC
CASSLKRESYEQYF
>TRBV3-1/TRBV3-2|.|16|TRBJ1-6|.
TGTGCCAGCAGCCAAGAGTACAGGGTAAATAATTCACCCCTCCACTTT
CASSQEYRVNNSPLHF
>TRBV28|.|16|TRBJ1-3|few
TGTGCCAGCAGTCCGGGGGGAGTGCGCTCTGGAAACACCATATATTTT
CASSPGGVRSGNTIYF
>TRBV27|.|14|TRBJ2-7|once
TGTGCCAGCAGAAGCCGGGACTCCTCCTACGAGCAGTACTTC
CASRSRDSSYEQYF
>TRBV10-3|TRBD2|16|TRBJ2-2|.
TGTGCCATCAGCCCTCGGACTAGCGGGATGGCCGGGGAGCTGTTTTTT
CAISPRTSGMAGELFF
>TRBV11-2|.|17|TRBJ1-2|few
TGTGCCAGCAGCTTAGTGGGGAGCAGGTCAGACTCCGGTGGCTACACCTTC
CASSLVGSRSDSGGYTF
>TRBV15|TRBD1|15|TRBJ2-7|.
TGTGCCACCAGCAGACCCCCACAGGGGACCTACGAGCAGTACTTC
CATSRPPQGTYEQYF
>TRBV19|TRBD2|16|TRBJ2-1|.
TGTGCCAGTAGCTCAGGGACTAGCGGGAGGGCCCGGGAGCAGTTCTTC
CASSSGTSGRAREQFF
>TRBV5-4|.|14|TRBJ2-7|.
TGTGCCAGCAGCTTGGCCCCCCCACACTACGAGCAGTACTTC
CASSLAPPHYEQYF
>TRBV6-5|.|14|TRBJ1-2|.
TGTGCCAGCAGTTACCAGGCAGGGGAAGGTGGCTACACCTTC
CASSYQAGEGGYTF
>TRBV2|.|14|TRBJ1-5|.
TGTGCCAGCAGTGGTTTTGGGGGCGGGCAGCCCCAGCATTTT
CASSGFGGGQPQHF
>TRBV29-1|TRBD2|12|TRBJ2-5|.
TGCAGCGTAAGGCGGGAGTTTGAGACCCAGTACTTC
CSVRREFETQYF
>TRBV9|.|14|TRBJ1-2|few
TGTGCCAGCAGCCCCGGGACAAATGCTATCGGCTACACCTTC
CASSPGTNAIGYTF
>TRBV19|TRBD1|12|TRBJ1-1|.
TGTGCCAGCAGGGGGGTGAACACTGAAGCTTTCTTT
CASRGVNTEAFF
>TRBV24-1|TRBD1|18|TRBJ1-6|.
TGTGCCACCAGTGACAGTGACAGGGGGAACCTCTATAATTCACCCCTCCACTTT
CATSDSDRGNLYNSPLHF
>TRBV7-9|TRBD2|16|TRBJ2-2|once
TGTGCCAGCAGCCTTCCCCGGACTAGCGCCCACCGGGAGCTGTTTTTT
CASSLPRTSAHRELFF
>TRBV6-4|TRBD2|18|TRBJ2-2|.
TGTGCCAGCAGCAAACTAGCGGGAGGGCCGCGGAACACCGGGGAGCTGTTTTTT
CASSKLAGGPRNTGELFF
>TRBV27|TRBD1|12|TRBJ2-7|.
TGTGCCACCGGGACAGGGGGTAAAAAGCAGTACTTC
CATGTGGKKQYF
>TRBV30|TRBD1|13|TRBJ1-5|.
TGTGCCACGGACAGGGGAGGCAATCAGCCCCAGCATTTT
CATDRGGNQPQHF
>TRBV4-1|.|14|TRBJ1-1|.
TGCGCCAGCAGCCAAGTAGAGTTTAACACTGAAGCTTTCTTT
CASSQVEFNTEAFF
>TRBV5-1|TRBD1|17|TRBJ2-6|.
TGCGCCAGCAGCATTTGGACAGGGGGATCCGGGGCCAACGTCCTGACTTTC
CASSIWTGGSGANVLTF
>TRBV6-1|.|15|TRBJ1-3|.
TGTGCCAGCAGTGATTTTTTGGCCTCTGGAAACACCATATATTTT
CASSDFLASGNTIYF
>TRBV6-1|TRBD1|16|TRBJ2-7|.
TGTGCCAGCAGTGCCTATGGGACAGGGATGTCCTACGAGCAGTACTTC
CASSAYGTGMSYEQYF
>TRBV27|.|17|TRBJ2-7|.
TGTGCCAGCAGTCGTTCTGGACTCAGAGTTCCAACCTACGAGCAGTACTTC
CASSRSGLRVPTYEQYF
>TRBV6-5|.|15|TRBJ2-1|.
TGTGCCGCATCTCTAGGGGGACCCTCCCACAATGAGCAGTTCTTC
CAASLGGPSHNEQFF
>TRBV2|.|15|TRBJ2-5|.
TGTGCCAGCAGGCGTAGCGACCTTGAGCAAGAGACCCAGTACTTC
CASRRSDLEQETQYF
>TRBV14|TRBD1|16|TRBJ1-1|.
TGTGCCAGCAGCCGAGGGACAGGGGTTAAGAACACTGAAGCTTTCTTT
CASSRGTGVKNTEAFF
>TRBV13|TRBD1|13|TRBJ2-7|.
TGTGCCAGCAGCTTCGGGACAGGGGGGAAGCAGTACTTC
CASSFGTGGKQYF
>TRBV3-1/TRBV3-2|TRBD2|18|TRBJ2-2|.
TGTGCCAGCAGCCCACCTGGGACTAGCTTCGACGATACCGGGGAGCTGTTTTTT
CASSPPGTSFDDTGELFF
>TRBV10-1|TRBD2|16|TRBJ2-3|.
TGCGCCAGCAGTGAGTGCTTAGCGGGGAGTGGAGATACGCAGTATTTT
CASSECLAGSGDTQYF
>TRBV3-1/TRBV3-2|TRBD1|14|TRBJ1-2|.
TGTGCCAGCAGCCAAGACAGGGGGCTGAGGGGCTACACCTTC
CASSQDRGLRGYTF
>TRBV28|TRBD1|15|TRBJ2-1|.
TGTGCCAGCAGTTTCAGGGGGCGGACAAACAATGAGCAGTTCTTC
CASSFRGRTNNEQFF
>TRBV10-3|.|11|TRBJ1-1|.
TGTGCCATTGGGCAGGGTTTGGAGGCTTTCTTT
CAIGQGLEAFF
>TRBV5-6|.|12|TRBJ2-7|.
TGTGCCAGCAGCTTGGATCACTACGAGCAGTACTTC
CASSLDHYEQYF
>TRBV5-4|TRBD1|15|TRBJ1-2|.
TGTGCCAGCAGCCCCTCCGTAGACAGGGGGCGAGGCTACACCTTC
CASSPSVDRGRGYTF
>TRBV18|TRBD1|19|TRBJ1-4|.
TGTGCCAGCTCACCACCGAGAATACAGGGGACTTTGATTAATGAAAAACTGTTTTTT
CASSPPRIQGTLINEKLFF
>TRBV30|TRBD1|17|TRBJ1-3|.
TGTGCCTGGAGCCCGGGACAGAGTTTTCGGAGAGGAAACACCATATATTTT
CAWSPGQSFRRGNTIYF
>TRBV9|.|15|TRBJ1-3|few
TGTGCCAGCAGCGTAGCTGGGCTTTCTGGAAACACCATATATTTT
CASSVAGLSGNTIYF
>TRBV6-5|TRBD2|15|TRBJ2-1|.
TGTGCCAGCAGTTACACTAGCGGGAGGCTAAATGAGCAGTTCTTC
CASSYTSGRLNEQFF
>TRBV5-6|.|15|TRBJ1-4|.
TGTGCCAGCAGCTTGGGGAGTATAATTGGTGAAAAACTGTTTTTT
CASSLGSIIGEKLFF
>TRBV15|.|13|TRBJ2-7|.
TGTGCCACCAGCGGTGCTTACACCTACGAGCAGTACTTC
CATSGAYTYEQYF
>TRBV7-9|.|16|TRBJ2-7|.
TGTGCCAGCAGCCCGGGGTGGGGTTCTAGGATCTACGAGCAGTACTTC
CASSPGWGSRIYEQYF